This T cell receptor beta chain was captured in a study of blood T cell repertoires in COVID-19. The wider study: From the United States, Italy and Spain came samples of acute and convalescent COVID-19. PBMCs, B-cell-depleted T cells, or T cells provided the cDNA or gDNA that made up the material.

In the study's own analysis: Nucleated cell number was recorded as an estimate derived from reference gene primer amplification. Sequencing was performed with immunoSEQ multiplex PCR; in TCRdb, only in-frame clones are kept and a portion is missing. Clone size and V and J calls were adopted from that table, with D and trimming inferred from the DNA. The table has about 19,000 clones, around 90% seen once. The CDR3 runs to 15 residues. Trimming removed 7 bases from V and 3 bases from J; junction bases left unmatched: 8. The germline V gene encodes CDR1 SQVTM and CDR2 ANQGSEA. The genes are TRBV29-1 and TRBJ1-3, with 11 bases that match TRBD1. The sample taken for sequencing was peripheral blood. The clonotype was recovered from a human donor in a cohort sampled during active COVID-19. The donor label of this sample is uncertain. Here the CDR3 DNA reads TGCAGCGCCGTAGGGACAGGGGGATATGGAAACACCATATATTTT. Translation: CSAVGTGGYGNTIYF.